A selection of T cell receptor beta chains follows, all from one sample in a study of HIV-infected patients and healthy controls. From the 5' RACE reads, TCRdb called clonotypes with MiXCR, one entry per CDR3 protein. The data show under 5,000 distinct CDR3 sequences, with around 5.2% seen just once and 33% held by the top ten. This material consisted of blood, taken during antiretroviral therapy. The receptor source for this set is an adult with HIV infection. CDR3s include the opening cysteine and the closing phenylalanine or tryptophan. D genes are given only for firm matches. Clone size is given as how often the clone was seen (once, few, many) or a class if it is expanded.

V,size,D,J,DNA,CDR3
TRBV9,medium-sized,TRBD1,TRBJ1-1,TGTGCCAGCAGCAATCTACTGGACAGGCCGAACACTGAAGCTTTCTTT,CASSNLLDRPNTEAFF
TRBV28,many,-,TRBJ1-1,TGTGCCAGCAGTCTGCCCAGGAGCGTGTATGGTGAAACTGAAGCTTTCTTT,CASSLPRSVYGETEAFF
TRBV28,medium-sized,TRBD2,TRBJ2-3,TGTGCCAGCAGTCCGGGAGGATGGACAGATACGCAGTATTTT,CASSPGGWTDTQYF
TRBV7-9,medium-sized,-,TRBJ1-5,TGTGCCAGCAGCTCGATGGAAGGGGAAGCTTATCAGCCCCAGCATTTT,CASSSMEGEAYQPQHF
TRBV3-1,medium-sized,TRBD2,TRBJ2-3,TGTGCCAGCAGCCCTAGCGGGAGGGCCACAGATACGCAGTATTTT,CASSPSGRATDTQYF
TRBV12-3/TRBV12-4,few,TRBD1,TRBJ1-1,TGTGCCAGCAGTTTTGGCAGGGGGAGCACTGAAGCTTTCTTT,CASSFGRGSTEAFF
TRBV20-1,few,-,TRBJ2-7,TGCAGTGTTCCGGTGGAGGGGACCTCCTACGAGCAGTACTTC,CSVPVEGTSYEQYF
TRBV28,many,-,TRBJ2-7,TGTGCCAGCAGTTCCCCCCCCCCCTACGAGCAGTACTTC,CASSSPPPYEQYF
TRBV5-4,many,TRBD2,TRBJ2-1,TGTGCCAGCAGCCCCGGGACTAGCGGGGGCACTGAGCAGTTCTTC,CASSPGTSGGTEQFF
TRBV27,many,-,TRBJ1-1,TGTGCCAGCAGTTTAGGAGGGAAGAACACTGAAGCTTTCTTT,CASSLGGKNTEAFF
TRBV15,medium-sized,-,TRBJ1-1,TGTGCCACCAGCAGAGATAAAGGACAGAGATTGAACACTGAAGCTTTCTTT,CATSRDKGQRLNTEAFF
TRBV20-1,medium-sized,-,TRBJ1-6,TGCAGTGCCCCGGACCGTATTAACCTCCCCCTCCACTTT,CSAPDRINLPLHF
TRBV29-1,medium-sized,TRBD1,TRBJ1-1,TGCAGCGTTGATTGGGGACAGAGGAAGACTGAAGCTTTCTTT,CSVDWGQRKTEAFF
TRBV5-1,many,TRBD1,TRBJ1-1,TGCGCCAGCAGCTTCACCGCCAGACAGGGAAACACTGAAGCTTTCTTT,CASSFTARQGNTEAFF
TRBV5-4,medium-sized,-,TRBJ2-7,TGTGCCAGCAGCTTGGTGGACAGCTACGAGCAGTACTTC,CASSLVDSYEQYF
TRBV28,medium-sized,-,TRBJ1-2,TGTGCCAGCTCTTTTAGTGGGGCGATTACCTTC,CASSFSGAITF
TRBV7-3,medium-sized,-,TRBJ2-1,TGTGCCAGCAGCTTAGGCCTAGCAGAGAACAATGAGCAGTTCTTC,CASSLGLAENNEQFF